A single T cell receptor beta chain is shown here with its context. Its antigen is as yet unknown. Different DNA sequences within this sample yield the same CDR3. The data were obtained in a study of T cell responses to AZD1222 COVID-19 vaccine. Findings and caveats of the study: Baseline seropositivity occurred in only a handful of AZD1222 recipients. A mostly white British donor set with more females was recruited, and clonal diversity was possibly underestimated.

Between the trimmed V and J ends, which lost 4 bases and 7 bases, there was a span of 14 bases. The CDR3 has 13 residues. Germline V gives CDR1 SGHVS, CDR2 FQNEAQ. Assay used: immunoSEQ multiplex PCR; TCRdb lists only in-frame clones, some missing. The data show around 140,000 clones, over 90% seen once. The chain is built from TRBV7-8 and TRBJ2-7; perhaps TRBD1 as D (8 bases). The sample in question was peripheral blood, obtained on day 0 of MenACWY control vaccination. This sequence was found in an adult in good health. In nucleotides, the CDR3 is TGTGCCAGCAGCTCAGACAGGGGAGGGGAGCAGTACTTC. Protein product: CASSSDRGGEQYF. The whole variable domain, remainder taken from reference TRBV7-8 and TRBJ2-7, is GAGVSQSPRYKVAKRGQDVALRCDPISGHVSLFWYQQALGQGPEFLTYFQNEAQLDKSGLPSDRFFAERPEGSVSTLKIQRTQQEDSAVYLCASSSDRGGEQYFGPGTRLTVT.